What follows is one TCR beta chain and its context. The data were taken from a study of CD8 T cells in Susac syndrome. The V gene's germline CDR1 is SGHAT and CDR2 FQNNGV. This CDR3 has 16 amino acids. Deletions cut 6 bases from V and 0 bases from J, with 17 bases between. Random-hexamer reverse transcription was applied to roughly 0.45 to 1 ug RNA. TCRdb reprocessed the immunoSEQ multiplex PCR reads via MiXCR and lists one record per CDR3 protein. The sample contains approximately 200,000 distinct CDR3 sequences, around 95% of which appear only once. The rearrangement joins TRBV11-2 to TRBJ1-1; possible D gene TRBD1, 5 bases. Sequencing was carried out using CD4+ T cells from PBMCs. This receptor was taken from a human donor with multiple sclerosis. CDR3 coding DNA: TGTGCCAGCAGGGGGGGTTCGGGGCGGATGAACACTGAAGCTTTCTTT. It codes for CASRGGSGRMNTEAFF. The entire variable domain, with the rest obtained from reference TRBV11-2 and TRBJ1-1, is as follows: EAGVAQSPRYKIIEKRQSVAFWCNPISGHATLYWYQQILGQGPKLLIQFQNNGVVDDSQLPKDRFSAERLKGVDSTLKIQPAKLEDSAVYLCASRGGSGRMNTEAFFGQGTRLTVV.